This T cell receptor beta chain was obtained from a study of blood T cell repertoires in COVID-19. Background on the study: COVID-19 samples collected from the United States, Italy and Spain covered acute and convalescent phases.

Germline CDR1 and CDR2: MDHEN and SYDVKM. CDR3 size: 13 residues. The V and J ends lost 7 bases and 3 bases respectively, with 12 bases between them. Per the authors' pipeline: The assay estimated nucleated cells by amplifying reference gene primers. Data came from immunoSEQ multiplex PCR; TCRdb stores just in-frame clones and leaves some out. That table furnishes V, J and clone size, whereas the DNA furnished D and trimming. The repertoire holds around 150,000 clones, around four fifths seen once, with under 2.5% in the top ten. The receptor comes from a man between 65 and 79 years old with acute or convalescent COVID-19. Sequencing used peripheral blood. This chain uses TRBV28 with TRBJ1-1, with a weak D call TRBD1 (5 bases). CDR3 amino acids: CASKTGEDTEAFF. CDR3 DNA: TGTGCCAGCAAAACAGGTGAGGACACTGAAGCTTTCTTT.